The present T cell receptor (beta chain) was sequenced within a study of cytomegalovirus exposure and HLA in healthy donors (dated by TCRdb to 2016 to 2017). About the investigation overall: According to an earlier analysis of a few hundred of the donors, 150 million to 200 million T cells yielded 100 million or so unique TCR beta sequences and approximately 280 Gb of sequence data. An early release covering roughly 640 HLA-typed donors comprised 250 to 350 gigabases of sequencing data and tens of millions of unique TCR sequences. Of the 398 genotyped donors, about 80% fell in the genetic ancestry cluster associated with self-reported Caucasian donors. The study aimed to test whether signatures of past pathogen exposure could be identified by cataloging public T cell receptors. The study used immunosequencing to profile the T cell repertoires of approximately 690 subjects and linked those repertoires to cytomegalovirus serostatus. In addition to the first cohort of roughly 670 subjects, a separate validation cohort of approximately 130 different subjects was used. To predict cytomegalovirus infection status, the study combined high-throughput TCR immunosequencing, statistical association of individual TCRs with disease status, and machine learning. To study patterns of TCR occurrence, a later analysis re-analyzed previously published TCR beta repertoires from around 660 donors and added high-resolution HLA genotyping. In the later analysis, no new phenotypic data were used to find candidate immune exposures; instead, reliance was placed on TCR beta sequences and their occurrence across donors. In an earlier analysis of a few hundred of the donors, high-throughput TCR beta sequencing was used to judge whether each TCR beta V gene segment behaved as functional or pseudogenic. Donor age, sex, ethnicity and CMV serostatus were collected together with the repertoire data. Genome-wide SNP genotypes for about 65% of the 666 donors were used in a later genetic analysis, which treated that subset as a discovery cohort. Every repertoire in the discovery cohort had been generated on one and the same sequencing platform. HLA typing included class I and class II loci at four-digit resolution. The number of donors typed differed by locus, with roughly 620-630 for A, B, C, DRB1 and DQB1, around 520 for DQA1, approximately 570 for DPA1, and 400 to 490 for DPB1. Five DR-DQ haplotypes were handled as single units for association and clustering, since linkage in the cohort was strong. Across 398 genotyped donors of the cohort, an average of roughly 250,000 unique TCR beta nucleotide sequences per donor were sequenced, and about a sixth of those sequences were non-productive.

Libraries were prepared through the immunoSEQ multiplex PCR assay. For the multiplex PCR, a mixture combining 60 forward primers for TCR Vbeta segments and 13 reverse primers for TCR Jbeta segments was used. A multiplex PCR assay on genomic DNA amplified the CDR3 region of rearranged TCR beta genes. On the Illumina HiSeq System, the amplified TCR beta libraries were sequenced as 87-base-pair reads. The published analysis was carried out like this. In a later analysis, 80 million or so unique TCR beta chains were counted across the approximately 640 repertoires, and about 9.9 million of these chains were shared by at least two donors. Raw reads were error-corrected and collapsed into unique sequences with a nearest-neighbor algorithm that merged closely related sequences to remove PCR and sequencing errors. V, D and J gene segments were assigned by aligning CDR3 sequences to IMGT reference sequences. For a sequence to be retained, at least a six-nucleotide match to both a V gene segment and a J gene segment was required. Rearrangements were called productive when the CDR3 lacked stop codons and stayed in frame with V and J; all others were non-productive. CDR3 was defined by IMGT convention, running from the second conserved V-encoded cysteine to the conserved J-encoded phenylalanine. The earlier analysis of around 640 of the donors excluded sequences that lacked an unambiguous match to a single V gene segment. In an earlier analysis of several hundred of the donors, V segments were called functional above 56.7% productive rearrangements and were called segregating when the between-donor standard deviation exceeded 5%. To diagnose cytomegalovirus status from the catalog of TCR beta chain sequences, a statistical classification framework was built. In a later analysis, TCR nucleotide sequences were compared against IMGT/GENE-DB human TR gene sequences so that V and J genes could be assigned. The TCRdist pipeline was used in a later analysis to assign CDR3 sequences and most-parsimonious VDJ recombination scenarios. In a later analysis, each TCR beta chain was defined by its CDR3 amino acid sequence together with its V-gene family, and reads lacking a unique V-gene family were excluded. As a way to deal with suspected cross-contamination and a sequencing artifact, a later analysis dropped nearly 600 nucleotide sequences that were highly shared and had low generation probability. In a later analysis, a clonal expansion index for each public chain was calculated from normalized within-repertoire ranks of inferred template counts. A later analysis computed generation probabilities with a VDJ recombination model fitted to out-of-frame rearrangements, and checked the results against IGoR. In a later analysis, hypergeometric tests were used to score TCR-TCR, TCR-HLA and TCR-CMV co-occurrence, with a repertoire-size bias correction applied to TCR pairs. To estimate false discovery rates, a later analysis permuted the HLA or CMV assignments 20 times. In a later analysis, co-occurring TCRs were grouped with DBSCAN, and TCRdist sequence similarity was added when clustering was performed within HLA-allele-positive subsets. Co-occurrence clustering excluded repertoires with fewer than 30,000 or more than 120,000 public chains, plus five with anomalous nucleotide sharing. In its TCRdb copy, this immuneACCESS table keeps in-frame sequences only and misses some clones. Where compared with another copy, unresolved V genes explain less than half of these, and the others have no known cause. V, J and clone size reflect that table, while D and trimming were determined from the DNA. The sample table contains 130,000 or so clones; only one count was recorded for 76% of them. The top ten clonotypes cover approximately 2% of the sample.

Relative to germline, V is 3 bases shorter and J is 0 bases shorter, with 9 bases between their ends. CDR1 is given as SGHRS and CDR2 as YFSETQ, both from the germline V gene. Taken from cysteine to phenylalanine, the CDR3 has 15 residues. The DNA shown is the 45-base CDR3, in frame from base 1. The cohort was made up of around 720 healthy bone marrow donors. All cohort members were sampled while nominally healthy, although unrecorded immune exposures were likely present. The donor tested CMV seropositive and was one of the 289 seropositive cohort members. A peripheral blood sample was provided by each donor, and peripheral blood mononuclear cells were used for TCR beta sequencing. The Qiagen DNeasy Blood Extraction Kit was used to extract genomic DNA from the blood cell samples. What the authors observed across the whole study: In a later analysis, HLA-associated TCR beta chains were found to be more clonally expanded and to have lower generation probabilities than equally common non-associated chains. This cohort had only TCR beta chains sequenced, and the lack of alpha or paired-chain data limited which features could be detected. Most TCR sequences were observed very rarely across donors, whereas some public TCRs were present in many individuals. Because some donors lacked HLA typing at each locus, the association tests relied only on the typed subset. In a later analysis, TCR association rates were found to vary across HLA loci, with the most associated TCRs seen for DRB1 alleles and the fewest for HLA-C alleles. CMV serostatus was the only immune exposure information available for the cohort. In the study, approximately 160 TCR beta chains were listed as associated with cytomegalovirus. The authors suggested that the approach could potentially be generalized to other disease states and immunological phenotypes. Some IMGT-functional V segments, including TRBV6-2 and TRBV6-3, could not be distinguished by the 87-base-pair reads and were therefore excluded. Compared with the roughly 700-donor mean, donors in an Asian-associated ancestry cluster had fewer N-insertions in productive TCRs, according to a later genetic analysis. Specific HLA alleles were associated with over 15,000 TCR beta sequences at a false discovery rate of 0.05 in a later analysis. A later analysis reported that several top co-occurrence clusters appeared linked to parvovirus B19, influenza, CMV and Epstein-Barr virus. Linkage disequilibrium might explain the correlated functional status among segregating V segments, but an unknown experimental factor could not be excluded. The classifier was reported to diagnose cytomegalovirus status with high specificity and sensitivity in both the original cohort and the validation cohort. A further reported finding was that TCR beta sequences accurately predicted the HLA-A and HLA-B alleles for most subjects in the first cohort. In an earlier analysis of roughly 560 of the donors, most TCR beta V segments were observed in productive rearrangements about 87% or about 30% of the time, broadly matching IMGT annotations. Sequencing depth was assumed to be roughly uniform across donors in the presence/absence analyses, though that assumption may not hold. Because counts were too low, about 15 rarely observed V segments, including chromosome 9 orphons, were left out of the earlier analysis of a few hundred of the donors. A later analysis found that most CMV-associated TCR beta chains appeared HLA-restricted, with HLA associations seemingly driven largely by CMV exposure. The sequencing pipeline was judged likely to have produced a cluster of highly shared sequence variants as a technical artifact. An association between a missense DCLRE1C variant and V-gene and J-gene trimming of TCR beta chains was found in a later genetic analysis and replicated in an independent cohort. When HLA alleles, especially DR and DQ, strongly co-occurred, attributing TCR associations to individual alleles was difficult. A few of the identified cytomegalovirus-associated TCR beta chains were confirmed in vitro to be specific for cytomegalovirus antigens.

Remarks on this clone: Its antigen remains undetermined. Base qualities are missing; no much larger clone stands one base away.

The TCR comes from a female donor in good health and CMV-seropositive. The rearranged chain carries TRBV5-1 and TRBJ1-4, with an unclear D gene assignment. The specimen was PBMCs. CDR3 protein: CASSSEPTTNEKLFF. The DNA sequence is given as TGCGCCAGCAGCTCGGAGCCTACAACTAATGAAAAACTGTTTTTT.